This entry concerns a single T cell receptor beta chain. Its target is not known. V was trimmed by 4 bases and J by 1 base, leaving 7 bases between them. Germline-derived CDR1 and CDR2 are SGHRS and YFSETQ. This CDR3 region has 13 residues. Random hexamers primed reverse transcription of about 0.45 to 1 ug RNA. With immunoSEQ multiplex PCR, TCR beta CDR3 was amplified across 54 Vbeta and 13 Jbeta. TCRdb re-called the immunoSEQ multiplex PCR reads through MiXCR, storing one row per CDR3 protein. The data hold 150,000 or so distinct CDR3 sequences, with about 93% observed a single time. Peripheral blood CD8+ and CD4+ T cells were profiled by TCR beta sequencing. TEMRA cells underwent FACS enrichment and CD8+ and CD4+ T cells underwent negative isolation. This sample was included in a study of CD8 T cells in Susac syndrome. Study conclusions and caveats: By the study's own acknowledgment, its TCR sequencing and HLA analysis included relatively few individuals.

Sequencing input: CD4+ T cells from PBMCs. This sequence was found in a human donor in good health. The rearrangement links TRBV5-1 to TRBJ2-3, with no clear D. The CDR3 bases are TGCGCCAGCAGCACTCAAGGCACAGATACGCAGTATTTT. This codes for CASSTQGTDTQYF.